This TCR beta chain was documented in a study of blood T cell repertoires in COVID-19. Study in general: COVID-19 samples collected from the United States, Italy and Spain covered acute and convalescent phases. PBMCs, B-cell-depleted T cells, or T cells were the source of the cDNA or gDNA that made up the material.

V shed 8 bases, J shed 4 bases, and the junction held 3 bases outside the gene matches. CDR1 is MNHEY and CDR2 is SVGAGI in the germline V gene. This CDR3 is 14 amino acids long. Methods used by the authors: Reference gene primers were amplified, and this amplification served to estimate nucleated cell counts. Produced via immunoSEQ multiplex PCR; TCRdb's table is partial and in-frame only. V, J and clone size were drawn from that table, and D and trimming were deduced from the DNA. This sample has over 300,000 clones, with around 92% found just once. The source of this sequence is a man aged 18 to 30 who had recovered from COVID-19. The sample comprised peripheral blood. The chain carries TRBV6-5 and TRBJ2-2, with TRBD1 identical over 11 bases. The CDR3 DNA sequence: TGTGCCAGCGGGGGGACAGGGGGCACCGGGGAGCTGTTTTTT. This sequence encodes CASGGTGGTGELFF.